The sequence of this TCR beta chain was determined in a study of cytomegalovirus exposure and HLA in healthy donors. Overall study results and limits: Prediction of most subjects' HLA-A and HLA-B alleles by TCR beta sequences was reportedly accurate.

With 60 Vbeta and 13 Jbeta primers, the PCR was carried out. Clones were sequenced by immunoSEQ multiplex PCR, and TCRdb holds only the in-frame ones, with some missing. The profile shows 100,000 to 150,000 clones, roughly 80% of them singletons. Note on this clone: Its cognate antigen is unknown.

The clonotype comes from a man aged 18 to 35 in good health and CMV-seropositive. Input material: PBMCs.

DNA for the CDR3: TGCGCCAGCAGCTTAGGACAGAGACGGTACCAAGAGACCCAGTACTTC. It yields the protein CASSLGQRRYQETQYF. The genes are TRBV5-1 and TRBJ2-5, with D tentatively TRBD1 (6 bases). CDR1 and CDR2 from the germline V gene are SGHRS and YFSETQ. V shed 2 bases and J shed 0 bases, with 14 bases lying between them. This CDR3 comprises 16 residues.